This T cell receptor beta chain was recorded in a study of blood T cell repertoires in COVID-19 (TCRdb year 2020). For the study in its entirety: Collaborator samples came from the United States, Italy and Spain and covered acute and convalescent phases of COVID-19. The repertoires were made available in a free public database intended to serve as a resource for research on the immune response to SARS-CoV-2. Where available, HLA class I and class II types were obtained from metadata supplied by the sample provider rather than from assay-based typing. The samples were drawn from the first 160 participants of the ongoing ImmuneRACE study and from about 1,200 subjects provided by 6 global collaborators. Nearly every sample came with metadata listing a de-identified subject ID, COVID-19 status, age in years and sex. The material from the prospective study consisted of cDNA or gDNA derived from T cells, B-cell-depleted T cells, or PBMCs. The dataset comprised deeply sampled blood TCRbeta repertoires from subjects exposed to, actively infected with, or recovered from COVID-19.

Points the paper makes about the study in general: Clinical and demographic metadata were provided uncurated, with the amount varying by source and participant.

On this clone: The specificity of this receptor is unknown. There are no base qualities to consult, and no much larger clone falls within one base.

The collaborating institutions used their own protocols to collect whole blood in K2EDTA tubes. For TCRbeta analysis, collaborators shipped samples as frozen whole blood, isolated PBMCs, or DNA extracted from either of those sample types. V was cut back by 0 bases and J by 3 bases, leaving a gap of 15 bases between them. For CDR1 and CDR2, the germline V gene (reference sequence) lists SGHNT and YYREEE. The CDR3 goes from the cysteine to the phenylalanine over 17 residues. Here the CDR3 DNA is all that survives: 51 bases in frame from base 1. TCRbeta CDR3 regions were amplified from genomic DNA using the immunoSEQ Assay, a bias-controlled multiplex PCR. Regarding the original processing steps: Nucleated cell counts per sample were estimated from amplification of reference gene primers within the assay. To quantify the absolute abundance of each unique TCRbeta CDR3 rearrangement, sequence reads were collapsed and filtered. For each sample, productive Simpson clonality was calculated as the square root of Simpson's diversity index over productive rearrangements. In TCRdb, the immuneACCESS table is reduced to in-frame sequences with V and J assigned. These tables do not hold every clone; where another copy was compared, an unresolved V gene accounts for under half, and the others remain unexplained. That table furnishes V, J and clone size, whereas the DNA furnished D and trimming. The sample profile shows tens of thousands of clones; just under 95% of them were found once. Of the sample, 4.1% falls within the top ten clones.

The rearranged chain carries TRBV5-4 and TRBJ1-4; the D gene is perhaps TRBD1, on 6 matching bases. This sequence was found in a human donor with active COVID-19. The donor label of this sample is uncertain. Sequenced: peripheral blood. The DNA sequence follows: TGTGCCAGCAGCTTGGCGGGCAGGGGCGTTGCTAATGAAAAACTGTTTTTT. The encoded protein is CASSLAGRGVANEKLFF. Here the CDR3 is joined to the reference TRBV5-4 and TRBJ1-4 genes, and the full variable domain is: ETGVTQSPTHLIKTRGQQVTLRCSSQSGHNTVSWYQQALGQGPQFIFQYYREEENGRGNFPPRFSGLQFPNYSSELNVNALELDDSALYLCASSLAGRGVANEKLFFGSGTQLSVL.